This T cell receptor beta chain comes out of a study of lymphopenia after photon versus proton radiotherapy (dated by TCRdb to 2018 to 2020). At the level of the whole study: The study compared the immunological effects of photon versus proton radiation therapy in patients with gastrointestinal tumors who developed high-grade lymphopenia. The cohort included 20 or so patients with gastrointestinal tumors who developed lymphopenia after receiving either photon or proton therapy. The goal of the study was to describe how the two radiation modalities differ in their effects on the immune system.

CDR1 and CDR2, looked up from the germline V gene (reference sequence), are SGHKS and YYEKEE. The CDR3, from cysteine to phenylalanine, totals 14 residues. This entry keeps only the CDR3 DNA: 42 bases, framed from base 1. V is clipped by 0 bases and J by 9 bases, and the sequence between their germline boundaries is 13 bases long. With respect to this clone: Its antigen is still unknown. No base-level quality is on record; no much larger clone is a single base apart.

Library generation was performed with the immunoSEQ multiplex PCR assay. T cell repertoires were profiled by deep sequencing of rearranged TCR beta loci, alongside multiparametric flow cytometry. In TCRdb, the immuneACCESS table is reduced to in-frame sequences with V and J assigned. These tables do not hold every clone; where another copy was compared, an unresolved V gene accounts for under half, and the others remain unexplained. Recorded for this sample are 55,000 to 70,000 clones; about nine tenths of them occurred a single time. The top ten constitute around 2% of the sample. What the authors observed across the whole study: Among patients across the cohort who died, overall survival time showed an inverse correlation with a larger post-nadir drop in TCR diversity. After the lymphocyte count nadir, repertoires from photon-treated patients showed oligoclonal expansion, particularly of CD8+ Temra cells, and this expansion drove the decline in diversity. The survival association was examined only in patients who died, and the authors described better survival with proton therapy as a possibility, not as a demonstrated result. During treatment, patients who received proton therapy stayed relatively stable, whereas patients who received photon therapy lost naive T cells and TCR diversity and gained effector/memory populations.

The TCR sequence derives from a woman aged 40 to 50 with cholangiocarcinoma. The chain employs TRBV5-5 and TRBJ2-1; no D gene can be assigned with confidence. The sample here was peripheral blood, taken from a patient treated with photon-based radiotherapy. The CDR3 protein sequence reads: CASSLDGLMGEQFF. The DNA sequence reads TGTGCCAGCAGCTTGGATGGGCTTATGGGTGAGCAGTTCTTC.